Listed below are T cell receptor beta chains from one sample, sequenced in a study of T cells in localized non-small cell lung cancer. TCRdb keeps only in-frame clones here, not all; method: immunoSEQ multiplex PCR. The table shows about 82,000 clones, with around three quarters occurring only once. Sequencing used PBMCs, obtained before any cancer treatment. The receptor source for this set is a man aged 40 to 70 with stage II squamous cell lung carcinoma. CDR3s include the opening cysteine and the closing phenylalanine or tryptophan.

v_call | cdr3_aa
TRBV28 | CASSFQINEKLFF
TRBV6-6 | CASSPTDTYEQYF
TRBV7-8 | CASSYDTGSYEQYF
TRBV6-5 | CASSTGTVNTGELFF
TRBV5-6 | CASSPGHVDGSPLHF
TRBV14 | CASSQGGFSGANVLTF
TRBV2 | CASSDRRDSGNTIYF
TRBV7-6 | CASSLATDEQYF
TRBV4-1 | CASSQERLGEQYF
TRBV7-2 | CASSSSGGSEQFF
TRBV7-9 | CASSPSASGSYEQYF
TRBV19 | CASSISPGELFF
TRBV15 | CATSRDETSGRNEQFF
TRBV11-2 | CASSLGFSAEQFF
TRBV2 | CASKGQGNSPLHF
TRBV5-4 | CASSSDIYNEQFF
TRBV5-1 | CASTFEGQKETQYF
TRBV5-1 | CASSLGGADGYTF
TRBV2 | CASSVYEQYF
TRBV11-2 | CASSSPTSGRAPIQETQYF
TRBV18 | CASSPPGAGGTYNEQFF
TRBV19 | CASSIAVWTEGNTIYF
TRBV6-1 | CASSESGGITEAFF
TRBV5-5 | CASSRAVGGYTF
TRBV13 | CASSLVADYNEQFF
TRBV15 | CATSRVTYTGELFF
TRBV7-2 | CASSSGLLTYNEQFF
TRBV27 | CASSRRDFSMAGELFF
TRBV6-6 | CASSYEAMNTGELFF
TRBV6-1 | CASSAPVAGNGELFF
TRBV19 | CASSMSKDSYQPQHF
TRBV28 | CASKKWGLEGGNQPQHF
TRBV7-9 | CASSPAGPGNTIYF
TRBV4-2 | CASSQDLQGDTEAFF
TRBV30 | CAWSTGISNRGKLFF
TRBV30 | CAWSAPSPEAFF
TRBV9 | CASSGGTGQGDNEQFF
TRBV2 | CASSERSGANVLTF
TRBV2 | CASSRRGGVNTGELFF
TRBV7-8 | CASSLMDSSSYEQYF
TRBV5-8 | CASSFGPNTGELFF
TRBV7-9 | CASSLAGTRPSEQYF
TRBV7-9 | CASSLSPEQFF
TRBV5-1 | CASSPGRGSDTGELFF
TRBV6-1 | CASSPRTPPYEQYF
TRBV11-2 | CASSFQGGEQFF
TRBV6-5 | CASSYSGTSGQETQYF
TRBV19 | CASSAGTRFGYTF
TRBV27 | CASSLGWTGGRETQYF
TRBV6-5 | CASSYAQGRIYEQYF
TRBV29-1 | CSVVGATDTQYF
TRBV6-1 | CASNGTPNEKLFF
TRBV19 | CASSLRDRLNTEAFF
TRBV7-8 | CASSLDSSYERYF
TRBV7-2 | CASSSFSGRIYEQYF